This T cell receptor (beta chain) originates from a study of T-cell reconstitution after alpha-beta-depleted transplantation in children. Findings and limits, study-wide: Day-60 TCRbeta diversity that was high in some patients was derived from surviving recipient T cells and thymic progenitors. Reported findings indicate that, about two months after transplant, alpha-beta T cells came from several hundred expanded clones, which were derived from non-depleted graft cells. Newly generated T cells supplied most T-cell counts and diversity one year post-transplant.

Losses at the gene ends were 2 bases for V and 7 bases for J; bases not matched to a gene: 8. This CDR3 spans 14 amino acids. Germline CDR1 SGHRS, CDR2 YFSETQ. TCRbeta library construction was performed incorporating unique molecular identifiers. TCRdb reprocessed the PCR reads with MiXCR, giving one entry per CDR3 protein. In the table there are 130,000 to 150,000 distinct CDR3 sequences, 8% to 10% of which are singletons. This clonotype was detected ten times or more. Its antigen is not identified. Sequenced here: PBMCs, mostly from graft donor cells, sampled 180 days after TCRalphabeta/CD19-depleted stem cell transplant. The rearrangement uses TRBV5-1 and TRBJ2-7; 8 bases agree with TRBD1. The clonotype was recovered from a female patient aged 2-15 years who had a stem cell transplant for congenital amegakaryocytic thrombocytopenia, so the T cells may come from the graft donor. CDR3 protein: CASSFGQGAGEQYF. CDR3 coding DNA: TGCGCCAGCAGCTTCGGTCAGGGGGCGGGGGAGCAGTACTTC.